The next 25 T cell receptor beta chains were all read from a single sample in a study of blood T cell repertoires in COVID-19. Repertoires were generated with immunoSEQ multiplex PCR, while TCRdb's copy carries only in-frame clones and drops some. The sample carries 450,000 or so clones, about 90% recorded once. The sequenced sample consisted of peripheral blood. These receptors were collected from a young man with COVID-19, enrolled during active disease.

The V and J genes are TRBV12-3 or TRBV12-4 and TRBJ1-4; D unresolved. This CDR3 spans 11 amino acids. Deletions cut 3 bases from V and 7 bases from J, with 3 bases between. The CDR3 bases are TGTGCCAGCAGTTTCGGTGAAAAACTGTTTTTT. Encoded protein: CASSFGEKLFF.

The chain recombines TRBV11-3 with TRBJ2-7; D not resolved. The germline gives CDR1 SGHNT, CDR2 YENEEA. The CDR3 covers 14 residues. V lost 1 base and J 1 base, leaving 8 bases between the germline ends. DNA of the CDR3: TGTGCCAGCAGCTTAGGCCCAGTTTCCTACGAGCAGTACTTC. It specifies CASSLGPVSYEQYF.

This clone was seen once. The genes are TRBV4-2 and TRBJ2-5, with 12 bases fitting TRBD2. With 4 bases clipped from V and 2 bases from J, the junction kept 5 bases outside the gene matches. The CDR3 contains 16 residues. Germline V gene sequence: CDR1 LGHNA, CDR2 YNFKEQ. CDR3 residues: CASSRGTSGFQETQYF. CDR3 coding DNA: TGTGCCAGCAGCCGAGGGACTAGCGGGTTTCAAGAGACCCAGTACTTC.

The chain has TRBV7-9 and TRBJ2-7, with TRBD2 as a possible D gene (6 bases). V was cut by 1 base and J by 9 bases, with 13 bases left in between. Germline loops: CDR1 SEHNR, CDR2 FQNEAQ (reference sequence). This CDR3 contains 13 residues. CDR3 DNA sequence: TGTGCCAGCAGCTTAGTGTCGGGAGCGGGGCAGTACTTC. Amino acid sequence: CASSLVSGAGQYF.

The chain joins TRBV11-1 to TRBJ2-5, with 12 bases lining up with TRBD2. The CDR3 sequence is 16 residues long. J was trimmed by 4 bases and V by 3 bases; bases with no gene match: 6. CDR1 and CDR2 (germline): SGHAT, FQDESV (reference sequence). Here the CDR3 DNA reads TGTGCCAGCAGCTTCCCTAGCGGGGGGGCCTTAGAGACCCAGTACTTC. Amino acids: CASSFPSGGALETQYF.

The chain carries TRBV7-2 and TRBJ2-1; D might be TRBD1 (6 bases). This CDR3 has 12 residues. CDR1 SGHTA and CDR2 FQGNSA come from the germline V gene. V was trimmed by 1 base and J by 10 bases, leaving 8 bases between them. CDR3 DNA: TGTGCCAGCAGCTTAGACAGGGAGGAGCAGTTCTTC. Translated: CASSLDREEQFF.

The V call is TRBV6-5, the J call TRBJ2-7; 8 bases map to TRBD1. The V gene's germline CDR1 is MNHEY and CDR2 SVGAGI. V gave up 8 bases and J gave up 6 bases; unmatched junction bases: 6. The CDR3 consists of 12 residues. The CDR3 nucleotides are TGTGCCAGCTGGACAGGGACGGGCGAGCAGTACTTC. It yields the protein CASWTGTGEQYF.

This sequence joins TRBV4-2 and TRBJ2-7; TRBD2 aligns across 11 bases. Germline loops: CDR1 LGHNA, CDR2 YNFKEQ. This CDR3 is 15 amino acids long. J was trimmed by 2 bases and V by 4 bases; bases with no gene match: 4. The CDR3 DNA reads as TGTGCCAGCAGCCCGCGGACTAGCGGGCCCTACGAGCAGTACTTC. It specifies CASSPRTSGPYEQYF.

The chain joins TRBV7-9 to TRBJ2-2; D might be TRBD1 (6 bases). V shed 6 bases and J shed 2 bases, with 10 bases lying between them. There are 14 residues in the CDR3. In germline, CDR1 is SEHNR, CDR2 FQNEAQ (reference sequence). The CDR3 DNA is TGTGCCAGCAGGTCGGACAGAAACACCGGGGAGCTGTTTTTT. This encodes CASRSDRNTGELFF.

This clone is a singleton in its sample. This chain connects TRBV19 to TRBJ2-2, with 7 bases identical to TRBD2. Losses at the gene ends were 8 bases for V and 3 bases for J; bases not matched to a gene: 6. The CDR3 totals 14 residues. The germline V gene has CDR1 LNHDA and CDR2 SQIVND (reference sequence). In DNA form, the CDR3 reads TGTGCCAGTCGGGCGCGGGGGTACACCGGGGAGCTGTTTTTT. Its protein product is CASRARGYTGELFF. Based on the CDR3 plus reference TRBV19 and TRBJ2-2, the full variable domain is DGGITQSPKYLFRKEGQNVTLSCEQNLNHDAMYWYRQDPGQGLRLIYYSQIVNDFQKGDIAEGYSVSREKKESFPLTVTSAQKNPTAFYLCASRARGYTGELFFGEGSRLTVL.

This rearrangement joins TRBV27 to TRBJ1-3; possibly TRBD1 for D (6 bases). The CDR3 has 16 residues. Germline V CDR1 and CDR2: MNHEY, SMNVEV (reference sequence). Trimming cost V 6 bases and J 0 bases, with 15 bases left between them. CDR3 in DNA: TGTGCCAGCAGCAGAGGGACACCCGACTCTGGAAACACCATATATTTT. Its protein product is CASSRGTPDSGNTIYF.

The V and J genes are TRBV6-5 and TRBJ2-1, with 7 bases that match TRBD2. Trimming removed 3 bases from V and 8 bases from J; junction bases left unmatched: 7. This CDR3 comprises 14 residues. CDR1 and CDR2 (germline): MNHEY, SVGAGI. In nucleotides, the CDR3 is TGTGCCAGCAGTTATGGGAGGGGTTTCTATGAGCAGTTCTTC. As protein: CASSYGRGFYEQFF.

This chain joins TRBV15 and TRBJ2-7; TRBD1 matches at 8 bases. Germline-derived CDR1 and CDR2 are LNHNV and YYDKDF (reference sequence). Germline trimming cut 3 bases from V and 2 bases from J; bases unmatched to any gene: 9. This CDR3 contains 16 residues. CDR3 DNA sequence: TGTGCCACCAGCAGGAAACCGAGGACAGGGACCTACGAGCAGTACTTC. Amino acid sequence: CATSRKPRTGTYEQYF. Combining the CDR3 with reference TRBV15 and TRBJ2-7 gives the whole variable domain DAMVIQNPRYQVTQFGKPVTLSCSQTLNHNVMYWYQQKSSQAPKLLFHYYDKDFNNEADTPDNFQSRRPNTSFCFLDIRSPGLGDTAMYLCATSRKPRTGTYEQYFGPGTRLTVT.

This chain uses TRBV19 with TRBJ2-7; 9 bases fit TRBD2. Germline V gives CDR1 LNHDA, CDR2 SQIVND (reference sequence). The CDR3 runs 13 residues. The ends lost 3 bases at V and 5 bases at J; junction bases unmatched: 2. The CDR3 region is CASSIAGGHEQYF. DNA of the CDR3: TGTGCCAGTAGTATTGCGGGAGGGCACGAGCAGTACTTC.

This sequence joins TRBV7-8 and TRBJ2-3; a weak D match, TRBD2 (7 bases). The CDR3 has 15 amino acids. Germline-derived CDR1 and CDR2 are SGHVS and FQNEAQ. Trimming left V 5 bases short and J 5 bases short, with 17 bases between. The CDR3 coding sequence is TGTGCCAGCAGCCGAGGTAGGGGGGGCCAAGATACGCAGTATTTT. Its protein is CASSRGRGGQDTQYF.

This clone has just one count. The J gene is TRBJ2-2, the V gene TRBV25-1; 9 bases align to TRBD2. The CDR3 sequence is 16 residues long. V dropped 4 bases and J dropped 6; count of bases not matched to a gene: 9. Germline V lookup: CDR1 MGHDK, CDR2 SYGVNS. For the CDR3, the DNA is TGTGCCAGCAGTGTACGACTGGCGGGGGGGTCCGGGGAGCTGTTTTTT. As protein: CASSVRLAGGSGELFF.

CDR3 region: CASSQDWEGTNEQYF. The CDR3 bases are TGTGCCAGCAGCCAAGACTGGGAGGGGACGAACGAGCAGTACTTC. V gene TRBV4-2 combines with J gene TRBJ2-7, with 7 bases that match TRBD2. The CDR3 has 15 amino acids. CDR1 LGHNA and CDR2 YNFKEQ come from the germline V gene. V was pared by 0 bases and J by 5 bases, with 7 bases of the junction left unmatched.

This clone was seen once. The chain is built from TRBV5-1 and TRBJ2-5, with 11 positions matching TRBD2. Germline trimming cut 4 bases from V and 2 bases from J; bases unmatched to any gene: 4. The CDR3 is 15 residues long. Germline V gives CDR1 SGHRS, CDR2 YFSETQ. The chain's CDR3 is CASSPGLAVQETQYF. DNA for the CDR3: TGCGCCAGCAGCCCGGGACTAGCGGTTCAAGAGACCCAGTACTTC. The full variable domain, rest sourced from reference TRBV5-1 and TRBJ2-5, is KAGVTQTPRYLIKTRGQQVTLSCSPISGHRSVSWYQQTPGQGLQFLFEYFSETQRNKGNFPGRFSGRQFSNSRSEMNVSTLELGDSALYLCASSPGLAVQETQYFGPGTRLLVL.

The gene calls are TRBV9 and TRBJ1-6; the D gene is possibly TRBD1 (5 bases). This CDR3 comprises 14 residues. Germline CDR1 and CDR2: SGDLS and YYNGEE. The V end was cut by 4 bases, the J end by 6 bases, with 11 bases between. The CDR3 region has the DNA TGTGCCAGCAGCCCACGGACATCTAATTCACCCCTCCACTTT. It specifies CASSPRTSNSPLHF.

This chain connects TRBV7-9 to TRBJ2-5; TRBD1 agrees at 7 bases. The CDR3 has 15 residues. Germline trimming cut 5 bases from V and 5 bases from J; bases unmatched to any gene: 11. Germline V CDR1 and CDR2: SEHNR, FQNEAQ (reference sequence). CDR3 DNA: TGTGCCAGCAGCCGTTCGGACAGGATGGTCGAGACCCAGTACTTC. This gives the protein CASSRSDRMVETQYF.

The chain carries TRBV20-1 and TRBJ1-5; D uncertain. This CDR3 has 14 amino acids. Germline V lookup: CDR1 DFQATT, CDR2 SNEGSKA (reference sequence). V was trimmed by 3 bases and J by 3 bases, leaving 12 bases between them. CDR3 nucleotides: TGCAGTGCTAGTATTACGGGTATCAATCAGCCCCAGCATTTT. Its translation is CSASITGINQPQHF.

The chain combines TRBV12-5 with TRBJ2-1, with TRBD1 matching over 7 bases. The CDR3 is 16 amino acids. The ends lost 3 bases at V and 7 bases at J; junction bases unmatched: 12. From germline, CDR1 is LGHNT and CDR2 FRNRAP. CDR3 sequence (DNA): TGTGCTAGTGGTTTAGTTTTATCGGGACAGCTAAATGAGCAGTTCTTC. This gives the protein CASGLVLSGQLNEQFF.

V usage is TRBV5-1 and J usage is TRBJ2-1; 7 nucleotides agree with TRBD1. Germline trimming cut 1 base from V and 2 bases from J; bases unmatched to any gene: 3. This CDR3 is 15 amino acids long. Germline V gene data show CDR1 as SGHRS and CDR2 as YFSETQ. Here the CDR3 reads CASSLSRGTYNEQFF. The CDR3 coding sequence is TGCGCCAGCAGCTTGTCCAGGGGGACCTACAATGAGCAGTTCTTC.

The chain employs TRBV7-9 and TRBJ1-2; a weak D match, TRBD1 (6 bases). The V and J ends lost 0 bases and 5 bases respectively, with 13 bases between them. Germline CDR1 and CDR2: SEHNR and FQNEAQ (reference sequence). There are 15 residues in the CDR3. The CDR3 sequence is CASSLAIQGGYGYTF. The CDR3 region has the DNA TGTGCCAGCAGCTTAGCAATACAGGGTGGTTATGGCTACACCTTC.

The chain is built from TRBV4-2 and TRBJ2-2; 9 bases align to TRBD2. This CDR3 spans 16 amino acids. V lost 1 base, J lost 8 bases, and 8 bases stayed unmatched. CDR1 and CDR2 from the germline V gene are LGHNA and YNFKEQ. As DNA, the CDR3 is TGTGCCAGCAGCCAAGGCTGGGCTAGCGGGAATGGGGAGCTGTTTTTT. It is translated as CASSQGWASGNGELFF.